This T cell receptor beta chain originates from a study of blood T cell repertoires in COVID-19. In the study overall: In each case, the material was cDNA or gDNA derived from T cells, B-cell-depleted T cells, or PBMCs.

This clone has more than one count but fewer than ten. The CDR3 consists of 20 residues. Germline CDR1 and CDR2: SGHRS and YFSETQ. The V segment lost 0 bases and the J segment 6 bases; nucleotides outside the gene matches: 15. In the study's own analysis: By means of reference gene primer amplification, nucleated cell counts were estimated. The protocol was immunoSEQ multiplex PCR, while the TCRdb copy is restricted to in-frame clones and leaves out a portion. The D gene and trimming were derived from the DNA, and the V and J assignments and clone size from that table. Here the sample spans a few hundred thousand clones, nearly 90% being singletons.

The genes are TRBV5-1 and TRBJ2-3; 14 bases line up with TRBD2. The source of this sequence is a woman younger than 45 with acute or convalescent COVID-19. Sequencing was done on a sample of peripheral blood. CDR3 loop: CASSLARGTRGLAGVDTQYF. The CDR3 coding sequence is TGCGCCAGCAGCTTGGCCCGGGGTACTAGGGGACTAGCGGGAGTGGATACGCAGTATTTT. Full variable domain (remainder filled in from reference TRBV5-1 and TRBJ2-3): KAGVTQTPRYLIKTRGQQVTLSCSPISGHRSVSWYQQTPGQGLQFLFEYFSETQRNKGNFPGRFSGRQFSNSRSEMNVSTLELGDSALYLCASSLARGTRGLAGVDTQYFGPGTRLTVL.